This entry lists 2 T cell receptor beta chains sequenced from one sample in a study of blood T cells in healthy people across ages. Primers used in a second PCR of roughly 6 to 11 cycles were a sample-barcoded 5' primer and a J-beta primer mix. TCRdb itself ran the 5' RACE reads through MiXCR, one entry per CDR3 protein. Counted here are hundreds of thousands of distinct CDR3 sequences, around 45% occurring once; the ten biggest clones make up roughly 19%. The sequenced sample consisted of blood. These receptors originate from a man between 60 and 75 years old in good health.

This clonotype has just a few counts. The chain has TRBV5-1 and TRBJ2-2; D is perhaps TRBD1 (5 bases). Trimming shortened V by 3 bases and J by 2 bases, and 8 bases separated the two germline ends. The germline CDR1 and CDR2 sequences are SGHRS and YFSETQ. The length of the CDR3 is 14 residues. The CDR3 is CASSSGHNTGELFF. The CDR3 DNA reads as TGCGCCAGCAGCTCAGGACATAACACCGGGGAGCTGTTTTTT.

CDR3 protein: CASSYSEGPNEKLFF. The CDR3 region has the DNA TGTGCCAGCAGTTACTCGGAGGGACCTAATGAAAAACTGTTTTTT. The chain recombines TRBV6-6 with TRBJ1-4; TRBD1 is a possible D gene (5 bases). Trimming left V 0 bases short and J 3 bases short, with 8 bases between. This CDR3 spans 15 amino acids. CDR1 MNHNY and CDR2 SVGAGI come from the germline V gene (reference sequence).